This T cell receptor (beta chain) stems from a study of shared clonotypes between healthy human individuals. This CDR3 has 16 amino acids. The V gene end was trimmed by 2 bases and the J gene end by 4 bases; junction bases not matched to a gene: 11. Germline lookup yields CDR1 SGHDT and CDR2 YYEEEE. Generated by immunoSEQ multiplex PCR, the TCRdb table keeps only in-frame clones and is missing some. The sample holds about 2.3 million clones, about 90% seen once. Source material: naive CD4+ T cells from PBMCs. Specified subset: CD45RA+ positively selected. The clonotype originates from a man aged 18 to 29 in good health. Some clones in this sample may be carry-over from other donors' samples. The genes are TRBV5-6 and TRBJ2-5; 7 bases match TRBD2. The chain's CDR3 is CASSFMFGGRRETQYF. The CDR3 region has the DNA TGTGCCAGCAGCTTTATGTTTGGCGGGAGAAGAGAGACCCAGTACTTC. Looking up the rest from reference TRBV5-6 and TRBJ2-5 gives the full variable domain: DAGVTQSPTHLIKTRGQQVTLRCSPKSGHDTVSWYQQALGQGPQFIFQYYEEEERQRGNFPDRFSGHQFPNYSSELNVNALLLGDSALYLCASSFMFGGRRETQYFGPGTRLLVL.